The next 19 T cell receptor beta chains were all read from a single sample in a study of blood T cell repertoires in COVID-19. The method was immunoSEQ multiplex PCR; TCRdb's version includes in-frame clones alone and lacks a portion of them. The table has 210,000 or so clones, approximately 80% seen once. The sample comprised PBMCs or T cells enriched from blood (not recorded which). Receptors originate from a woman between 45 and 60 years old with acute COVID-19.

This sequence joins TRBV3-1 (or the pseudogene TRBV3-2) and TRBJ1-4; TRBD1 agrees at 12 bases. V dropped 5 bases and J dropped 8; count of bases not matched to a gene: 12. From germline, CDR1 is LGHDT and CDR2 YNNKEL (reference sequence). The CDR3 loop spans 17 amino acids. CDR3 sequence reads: CASSNPGQGASREKLFF. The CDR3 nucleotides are TGTGCCAGCAGCAATCCGGGACAGGGGGCAAGTCGGGAAAAACTGTTTTTT.

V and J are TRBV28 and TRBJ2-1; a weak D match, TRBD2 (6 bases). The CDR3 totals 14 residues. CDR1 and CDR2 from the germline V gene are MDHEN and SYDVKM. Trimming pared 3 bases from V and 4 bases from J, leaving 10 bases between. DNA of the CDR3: TGTGCCAGCAGTTTTCCGGGGACTTACAATGAGCAGTTCTTC. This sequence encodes CASSFPGTYNEQFF.

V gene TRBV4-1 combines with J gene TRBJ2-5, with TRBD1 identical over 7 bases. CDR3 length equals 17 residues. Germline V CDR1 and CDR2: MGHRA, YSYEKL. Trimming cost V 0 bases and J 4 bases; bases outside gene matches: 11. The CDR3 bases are TGCGCCAGCAGCCAAGATTCCCGACAGGGTTTAGGAGAGACCCAGTACTTC. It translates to CASSQDSRQGLGETQYF.

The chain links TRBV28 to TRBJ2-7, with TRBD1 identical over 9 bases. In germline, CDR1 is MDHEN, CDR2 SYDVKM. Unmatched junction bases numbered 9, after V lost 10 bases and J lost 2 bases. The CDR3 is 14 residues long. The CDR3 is CATRTGTGTYEQYF. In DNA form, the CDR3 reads TGTGCCACCAGAACCGGGACAGGGACCTACGAGCAGTACTTC.

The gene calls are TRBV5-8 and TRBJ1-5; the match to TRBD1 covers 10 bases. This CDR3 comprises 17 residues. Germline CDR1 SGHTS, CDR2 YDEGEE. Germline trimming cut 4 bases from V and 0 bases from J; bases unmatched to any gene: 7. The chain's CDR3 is CASSQDRGAFSNQPQHF. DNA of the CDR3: TGTGCCAGCAGCCAGGACAGGGGGGCATTTAGCAATCAGCCCCAGCATTTT.

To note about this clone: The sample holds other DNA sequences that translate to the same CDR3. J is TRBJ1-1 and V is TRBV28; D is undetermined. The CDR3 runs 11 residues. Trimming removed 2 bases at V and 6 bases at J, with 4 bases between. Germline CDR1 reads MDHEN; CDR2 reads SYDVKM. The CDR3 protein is CASSLRAEAFF. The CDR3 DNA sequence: TGTGCCAGCAGTTTACGCGCTGAAGCTTTCTTT. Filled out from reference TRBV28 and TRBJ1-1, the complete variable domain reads DVKVTQSSRYLVKRTGEKVFLECVQDMDHENMFWYRQDPGLGLRLIYFSYDVKMKEKGDIPEGYSVSREKKERFSLILESASTNQTSMYLCASSLRAEAFFGQGTRLTVV.

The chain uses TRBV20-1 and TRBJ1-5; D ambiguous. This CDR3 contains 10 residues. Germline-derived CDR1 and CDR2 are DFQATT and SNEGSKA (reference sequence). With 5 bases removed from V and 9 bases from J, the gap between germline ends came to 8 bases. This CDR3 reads CSAEAGPQHF. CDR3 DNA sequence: TGCAGTGCTGAGGCGGGGCCCCAGCATTTT.

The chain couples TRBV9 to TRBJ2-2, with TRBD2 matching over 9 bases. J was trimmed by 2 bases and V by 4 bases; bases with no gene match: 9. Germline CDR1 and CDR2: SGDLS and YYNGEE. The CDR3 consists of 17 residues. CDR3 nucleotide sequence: TGTGCCAGCAGCCACGCGGGGACTAGCCGTAACACCGGGGAGCTGTTTTTT. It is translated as CASSHAGTSRNTGELFF.

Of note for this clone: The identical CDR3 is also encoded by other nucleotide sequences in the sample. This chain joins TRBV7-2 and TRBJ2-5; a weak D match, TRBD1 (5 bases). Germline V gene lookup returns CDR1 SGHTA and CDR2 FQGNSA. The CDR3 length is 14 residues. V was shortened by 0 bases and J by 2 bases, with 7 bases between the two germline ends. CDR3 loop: CASSLAGAQETQYF. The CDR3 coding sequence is TGTGCCAGCAGCTTAGCAGGGGCTCAAGAGACCCAGTACTTC.

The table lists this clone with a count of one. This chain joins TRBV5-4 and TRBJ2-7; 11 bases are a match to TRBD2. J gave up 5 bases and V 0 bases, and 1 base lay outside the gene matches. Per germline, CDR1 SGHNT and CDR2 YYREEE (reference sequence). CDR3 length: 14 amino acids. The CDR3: CASSLELAGDEQYF. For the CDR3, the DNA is TGTGCCAGCAGCTTGGAACTAGCGGGGGACGAGCAGTACTTC. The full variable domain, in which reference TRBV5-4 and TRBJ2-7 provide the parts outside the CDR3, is ETGVTQSPTHLIKTRGQQVTLRCSSQSGHNTVSWYQQALGQGPQFIFQYYREEENGRGNFPPRFSGLQFPNYSSELNVNALELDDSALYLCASSLELAGDEQYFGPGTRLTVT.

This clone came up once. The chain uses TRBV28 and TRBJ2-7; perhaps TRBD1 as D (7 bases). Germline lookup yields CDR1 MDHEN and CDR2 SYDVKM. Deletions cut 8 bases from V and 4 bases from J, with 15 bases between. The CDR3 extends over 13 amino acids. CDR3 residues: CASGGTATYEQYF. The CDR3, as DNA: TGTGCCAGCGGCGGGACAGCCACTTACGAGCAGTACTTC.

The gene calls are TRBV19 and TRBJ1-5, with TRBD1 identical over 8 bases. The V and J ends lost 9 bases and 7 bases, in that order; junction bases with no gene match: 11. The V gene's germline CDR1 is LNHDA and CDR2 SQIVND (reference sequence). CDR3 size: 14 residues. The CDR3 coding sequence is TGTGCCAGCCAACTGGACAGGGTTGGCCAGCCCCAGCATTTT. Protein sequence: CASQLDRVGQPQHF.

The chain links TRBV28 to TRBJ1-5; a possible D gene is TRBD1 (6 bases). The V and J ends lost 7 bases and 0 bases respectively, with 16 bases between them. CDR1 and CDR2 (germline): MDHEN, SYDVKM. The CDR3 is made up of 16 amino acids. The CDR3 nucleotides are TGTGCCAGCAAGGTCGGGGGGCTCTCTAGCAATCAGCCCCAGCATTTT. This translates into CASKVGGLSSNQPQHF. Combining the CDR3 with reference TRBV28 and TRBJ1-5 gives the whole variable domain DVKVTQSSRYLVKRTGEKVFLECVQDMDHENMFWYRQDPGLGLRLIYFSYDVKMKEKGDIPEGYSVSREKKERFSLILESASTNQTSMYLCASKVGGLSSNQPQHFGDGTRLSIL.

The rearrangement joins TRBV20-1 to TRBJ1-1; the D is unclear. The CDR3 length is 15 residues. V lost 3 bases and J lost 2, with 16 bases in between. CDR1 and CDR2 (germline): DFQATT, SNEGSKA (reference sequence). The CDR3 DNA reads TGCAGTGCTAGTAGGGAGGGCGGCGATAACACTGAAGCTTTCTTT. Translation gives CSASREGGDNTEAFF.

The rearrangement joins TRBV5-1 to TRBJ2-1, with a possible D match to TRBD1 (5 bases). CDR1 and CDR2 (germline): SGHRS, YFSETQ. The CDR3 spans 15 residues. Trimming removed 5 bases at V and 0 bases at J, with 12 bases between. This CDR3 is CASSQGIHSYNEQFF. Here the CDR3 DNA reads TGCGCCAGCAGTCAGGGTATCCACTCCTACAATGAGCAGTTCTTC.

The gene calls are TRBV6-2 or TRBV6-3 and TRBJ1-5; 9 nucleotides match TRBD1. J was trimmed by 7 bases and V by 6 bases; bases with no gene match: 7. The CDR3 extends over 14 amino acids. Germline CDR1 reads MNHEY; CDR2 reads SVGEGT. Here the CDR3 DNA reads TGTGCCAGCAGCAGGGGACAGGGTTGGCAGCCCCAGCATTTT. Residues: CASSRGQGWQPQHF.

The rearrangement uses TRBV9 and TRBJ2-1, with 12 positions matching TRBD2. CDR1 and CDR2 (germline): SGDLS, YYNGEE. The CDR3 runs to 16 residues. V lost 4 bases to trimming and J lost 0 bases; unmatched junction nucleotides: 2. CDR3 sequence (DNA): TGTGCCAGCAGCCCGACTAGCGGGAGCTCCTACAATGAGCAGTTCTTC. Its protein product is CASSPTSGSSYNEQFF. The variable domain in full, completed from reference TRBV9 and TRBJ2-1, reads DSGVTQTPKHLITATGQRVTLRCSPRSGDLSVYWYQQSLDQGLQFLIQYYNGEERAKGNILERFSAQQFPDLHSELNLSSLELGDSALYFCASSPTSGSSYNEQFFGPGTRLTVL.

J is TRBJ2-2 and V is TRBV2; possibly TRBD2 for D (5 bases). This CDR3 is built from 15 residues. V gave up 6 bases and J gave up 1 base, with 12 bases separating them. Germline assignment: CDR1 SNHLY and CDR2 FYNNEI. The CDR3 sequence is CASSELVLNTGELFF. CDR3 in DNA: TGTGCCAGCAGCGAACTAGTGCTGAACACCGGGGAGCTGTTTTTT. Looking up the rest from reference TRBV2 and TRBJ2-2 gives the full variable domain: EPEVTQTPSHQVTQMGQEVILRCVPISNHLYFYWYRQILGQKVEFLVSFYNNEISEKSEIFDDQFSVERPDGSNFTLKIRSTKLEDSAMYFCASSELVLNTGELFFGEGSRLTVL.

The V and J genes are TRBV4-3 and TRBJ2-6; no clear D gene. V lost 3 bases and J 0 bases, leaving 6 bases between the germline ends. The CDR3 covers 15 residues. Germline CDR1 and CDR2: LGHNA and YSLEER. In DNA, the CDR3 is TGCGCCAGCAGCCAGGAGTCCTCTGGGGCCAACGTCCTGACTTTC. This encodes CASSQESSGANVLTF.